The 10 T cell receptor beta chains below were found in one sample sequenced in a study of cytomegalovirus exposure and HLA in healthy donors. TCRdb keeps only in-frame clones here, not all; method: immunoSEQ multiplex PCR. The repertoire holds about 200,000 clones, with about 81% as singletons. Specimen: PBMCs. These receptors all come from a young woman in good health and CMV-seronegative.

This chain connects TRBV18 to TRBJ1-6; D ambiguous. This CDR3 comprises 14 residues. CDR1 is KGHSH and CDR2 is LQKENI in the germline V gene. The ends were cut back, 2 bases at V and 5 bases at J, with 7 bases in the middle. The CDR3: CASSPSVHNSPLHF. The CDR3 DNA sequence: TGTGCCAGCTCACCAAGCGTTCATAATTCACCCCTCCACTTT.

As concerns this clone: Within the sample, other DNA sequences also encode this same CDR3. The chain carries TRBV15 and TRBJ2-7, with TRBD1 matching 9 bases. Trimming at V came to 3 bases and at J to 3 bases, leaving 3 bases not matched to a gene. Germline V gives CDR1 LNHNV, CDR2 YYDKDF (reference sequence). This CDR3 contains 14 residues. The DNA of the CDR3 is TGTGCCACCAGCAGGGACAGGGGAAGCTACGAGCAGTACTTC. Protein: CATSRDRGSYEQYF.

V is TRBV29-1 and J is TRBJ2-3; D gene unclear. The CDR3 has 12 residues. Per the germline V gene, CDR1 is SQVTM and CDR2 is ANQGSEA. The ends were cut back, 7 bases at V and 2 bases at J, with 10 bases in the middle. DNA of the CDR3: TGCAGCGGAGGCGGAGACACAGATACGCAGTATTTT. It is translated as CSGGGDTDTQYF.

The rearrangement joins TRBV14 to TRBJ2-2, with 8 bases matching TRBD1. The CDR3 is made up of 15 amino acids. Germline V gives CDR1 SGHDN, CDR2 FVKESK. The V segment lost 4 bases and the J segment 9 bases; nucleotides outside the gene matches: 10. CDR3 DNA sequence: TGTGCCAGCAGCCCGTGGACAGGGATCGACCGGGAGCTGTTTTTT. It is translated as CASSPWTGIDRELFF.

In its sample, this clone was seen a few times. Distinct nucleotide sequences in the sample also encode this CDR3. The V gene is TRBV28, the J gene TRBJ1-2; D unclear. CDR1 and CDR2 (germline): MDHEN, SYDVKM. The germline V and J ends were trimmed by 5 bases and 5 bases, with 6 bases remaining between them. The CDR3 totals 11 residues. The CDR3 DNA is TGTGCCAGCAGTCGAGATTATGGCTACACCTTC. This encodes CASSRDYGYTF.

This rearrangement joins TRBV5-1 to TRBJ2-1; D unclear. The V end lost 4 bases, the J end lost 3 bases, and 17 bases lay between the germline ends. Germline CDR1 is SGHRS and CDR2 is YFSETQ. CDR3 size: 16 residues. CDR3 bases: TGCGCCAGCAGCCCCCCCAGCGACCCTGGCTACAATGAGCAGTTCTTC. This encodes CASSPPSDPGYNEQFF.

The chain employs TRBV9 and TRBJ2-5, with D perhaps TRBD2 (6 bases). The length of the CDR3 is 14 residues. CDR1 and CDR2 from the germline V gene are SGDLS and YYNGEE. Trimming pared 2 bases from V and 5 bases from J, leaving 13 bases between. In DNA form, the CDR3 reads TGTGCCAGCAGCGTTGGCGGGGCGACGGAGACCCAGTACTTC. Protein product: CASSVGGATETQYF.

This chain connects TRBV7-9 to TRBJ2-1, with 8 bases aligning to TRBD1. This CDR3 has 16 amino acids. CDR1 is SEHNR, CDR2 FQNEAQ, per germline (reference sequence). V trimming: 1 base; J trimming: 5 bases; junction bases outside the gene matches: 7. CDR3 nucleotides: TGTGCCAGCAGCTTAGTCCAGGGGGCGCCGAACAATGAGCAGTTCTTC. Its translation: CASSLVQGAPNNEQFF.

V is TRBV2 and J is TRBJ1-1, with 8 bases identical to TRBD1. The germline gives CDR1 SNHLY, CDR2 FYNNEI. The CDR3 length is 14 residues. V was clipped by 5 bases and J by 1 base; unmatched bases: 3. As DNA, the CDR3 is TGTGCCAGCAGTCGGCAGGGGGCGAACACTGAAGCTTTCTTT. Translation gives CASSRQGANTEAFF.

This clone was recorded a few times. This rearrangement joins TRBV5-1 to TRBJ1-1, with D possibly being TRBD1 (6 bases). The V gene lost 0 bases and the J gene lost 11 bases, with 14 bases spanning the gap. CDR3 length: 13 amino acids. The germline CDR1 and CDR2 sequences are SGHRS and YFSETQ. The DNA of the CDR3 is TGCGCCAGCAGCTTGGCTGGGGGCTTTGAGGCTTTCTTT. Amino acid sequence: CASSLAGGFEAFF. Based on the CDR3 plus reference TRBV5-1 and TRBJ1-1, the full variable domain is KAGVTQTPRYLIKTRGQQVTLSCSPISGHRSVSWYQQTPGQGLQFLFEYFSETQRNKGNFPGRFSGRQFSNSRSEMNVSTLELGDSALYLCASSLAGGFEAFFGQGTRLTVV.